This T cell receptor beta chain was captured by sequencing in a study of response to subunit inactivated influenza vaccine. The CDR3 is 13 residues long. Germline values: CDR1 SQVTM, CDR2 ANQGSEA. The V and J ends lost 6 bases and 3 bases respectively, with 12 bases between them. This clonotype occurred many times. Each CDR3 protein gets one entry after TCRdb re-called the RT-PCR reads with MiXCR. The sample lists hundreds of thousands of distinct CDR3 sequences; around 13% were seen once. V gene TRBV29-1 combines with J gene TRBJ1-3; the D gene is possibly TRBD1 (5 bases). The sample consisted of PBMCs from blood, taken 14 to 15 days before vaccination. The receptor comes from a man aged 45 to 65 who received an inactivated influenza vaccine. The CDR3 protein is CSVDPGDGNTIYF. DNA of the CDR3: TGCAGCGTGGACCCGGGGGATGGAAACACCATATATTTT.